This TCR beta chain is from a study of early T cells in non-severe SARS-CoV-2 infection. This CDR3 has 14 amino acids. Trimming left V 1 base short and J 5 bases short, with 8 bases between. Germline loops: CDR1 SEHNR, CDR2 FQNEAQ (reference sequence). Molecules of cDNA were individually given unique molecular identifiers that were attached to them. TCRdb re-called the 5' RACE reads through MiXCR, storing one row per CDR3 protein. This table holds about 110,000 distinct CDR3 sequences, roughly 12% found once. The sequencing used whole blood, collected at baseline. This TCR came from an adult who was a healthcare worker with PCR-confirmed SARS-CoV-2 infection or an uninfected control (not recorded which). The chain employs TRBV7-9 and TRBJ1-4; D is ambiguous. The CDR3 DNA reads as TGTGCCAGCAGCTTAGGACCCCCGAATGAAAAACTGTTTTTT. Translating gives CASSLGPPNEKLFF.